The 20 T cell receptor beta chains reported below all come from one sample, sequenced in a study of T cells in Graves' hyperthyroidism and ophthalmopathy. It was RNA transcripts that yielded the amplified TCR beta CDR3 regions. A set of HTBI primers served as the primers for a first-round RT-PCR of the TCR CDR3. In TCRdb, the multiplex PCR reads were re-called with MiXCR into one record per CDR3 protein. The sample lists roughly 57,000 distinct CDR3 sequences; approximately 53% were seen once. The sequencing input was blood. These TCRs come from a woman aged 55-70 years with Graves' ophthalmopathy.

This clonotype occurred many times. The chain is built from TRBV20-1 and TRBJ2-1; 10 bases are a match to TRBD2. The CDR3 is made up of 15 amino acids. The ends lost 2 bases at V and 8 bases at J; junction bases unmatched: 9. From germline, CDR1 is DFQATT and CDR2 SNEGSKA (reference sequence). CDR3 protein: CSARRLAGSDDEQFF. CDR3 coding DNA: TGCAGTGCTAGAAGACTAGCGGGTTCCGACGATGAGCAGTTCTTC.

This clonotype was seen many times. The J gene is TRBJ2-2, the V gene TRBV11-3; 10 bases align to TRBD2. Trimming at V came to 6 bases and at J to 7 bases, leaving 11 bases not matched to a gene. This CDR3 region has 16 residues. Germline lookup yields CDR1 SGHNT and CDR2 YENEEA. CDR3 coding DNA: TGTGCCAGCAGTCCAGGAGGGCTAGCGGGGGACGGGGAGCTGTTTTTT. Protein product: CASSPGGLAGDGELFF.

This clonotype is labeled as medium-sized (0.01 to 0.1%). This chain connects TRBV29-1 to TRBJ2-7; 9 nucleotides line up with TRBD1. Germline values: CDR1 SQVTM, CDR2 ANQGSEA. The CDR3 consists of 13 residues. Trimming took 6 bases from V and 3 from J; bases not matched to a gene: 6. The CDR3 bases are TGCAGCGTGGCACAGGGGGCTTACTACGAGCAGTACTTC. It yields the protein CSVAQGAYYEQYF.

This clonotype was picked up many times. The chain carries TRBV3-1 and TRBJ2-1, with D maybe TRBD1 (5 bases). CDR3 size: 14 residues. The V end was cut by 1 base, the J end by 8 bases, with 12 bases between. CDR1 and CDR2 from the germline V gene are LGHDT and YNNKEL (reference sequence). The CDR3 sequence is CASSQGYLRDEQFF. The CDR3 bases are TGTGCCAGCAGCCAAGGTTACCTCAGGGATGAGCAGTTCTTC.

This clonotype came up many times. The rearrangement links TRBV4-3 to TRBJ2-7; D possibly corresponds to TRBD1 (5 bases). Germline V gene data show CDR1 as LGHNA and CDR2 as YSLEER. This CDR3 region has 14 residues. Trimming removed 0 bases from V and 0 bases from J, with 6 bases in between. CDR3 loop: CASSQDTGSYEQYF. CDR3 DNA sequence: TGCGCCAGCAGCCAAGATACAGGCTCCTACGAGCAGTACTTC.

J is TRBJ2-7 and V is TRBV20-1, with TRBD1 identical over 9 bases. The V and J ends lost 7 bases and 4 bases, in that order; junction bases with no gene match: 5. The CDR3 has 12 residues. Looked up from germline, CDR1 is DFQATT and CDR2 is SNEGSKA (reference sequence). DNA of the CDR3: TGCAGTGAGACAGGGGGATGGTACGAGCAGTACTTC. Its translation: CSETGGWYEQYF.

V usage is TRBV7-8 and J usage is TRBJ1-5; 9 nucleotides match TRBD1. The CDR3 runs 16 residues. CDR1 and CDR2 (germline): SGHVS, FQNEAQ. Losses at the gene ends were 2 bases for V and 3 bases for J; bases not matched to a gene: 5. The CDR3 coding sequence is TGTGCCAGCAGCTTATCGCGGACAGGGGACAATCAGCCCCAGCATTTT. Its protein is CASSLSRTGDNQPQHF.

This rearrangement joins TRBV12-3 or TRBV12-4 to TRBJ1-2; D is possibly TRBD1 (5 bases). V dropped 6 bases and J dropped 5 bases, with 16 bases sitting between them. There are 14 residues in the CDR3. In nucleotides, the CDR3 is TGTGCCAGCAGGGGGACTAGCGGGCCGTATGGCTACACCTTC. This encodes CASRGTSGPYGYTF.

This clonotype is classed as medium-sized. The chain employs TRBV2 and TRBJ1-5; D is perhaps TRBD1 (6 bases). V gave up 7 bases and J gave up 3 bases, with 10 bases separating them. Germline V gene lookup returns CDR1 SNHLY and CDR2 FYNNEI. The CDR3 totals 13 residues. The CDR3, as DNA: TGTGCCAGCATGAGGACAGCCAATCAGCCCCAGCATTTT. This encodes CASMRTANQPQHF. The complete variable domain, with remaining parts taken from reference TRBV2 and TRBJ1-5, reads EPEVTQTPSHQVTQMGQEVILRCVPISNHLYFYWYRQILGQKVEFLVSFYNNEISEKSEIFDDQFSVERPDGSNFTLKIRSTKLEDSAMYFCASMRTANQPQHFGDGTRLSIL.

The chain combines TRBV7-7 with TRBJ1-4; D remains ambiguous. Germline CDR1 is SSHAT and CDR2 is FNYEAQ (reference sequence). The CDR3 has 16 amino acids. V was shortened by 5 bases and J by 11 bases, with 24 bases between the two germline ends. Here the CDR3 reads CASSPRTRYCYSKLFF. As DNA, the CDR3 is TGTGCCAGCAGCCCCCGAACCAGATATTGCTACTCCAAACTGTTTTTT.

This clonotype was observed at least ten times. The CDR3 reads CASSRALRTGIVNEQFF. The DNA for the CDR3 is TGTGCCAGCAGCCGTGCCCTCCGGACAGGGATAGTAAATGAGCAGTTCTTC. This chain joins TRBV6-2 or TRBV6-3 and TRBJ2-1, with 8 bases that match TRBD1. There are 17 residues in the CDR3. V lost 6 bases and J lost 7; bases outside the gene matches: 17. From germline, CDR1 is MNHEY and CDR2 SVGEGT.

This clonotype was counted ten times or more. The genes are TRBV12-3 or TRBV12-4 and TRBJ2-3, with D possibly TRBD2 on 6 matching bases. V lost 6 bases to trimming and J lost 6 bases, with 16 bases between them. This CDR3 contains 14 residues. As DNA, the CDR3 is TGTGCCAGCAGACTAGCCTCCCCCGGGGATACGCAGTATTTT. This translates into CASRLASPGDTQYF.

This clonotype was observed at least ten times. The rearrangement links TRBV5-1 to TRBJ1-1; no firm D call. Germline-derived CDR1 and CDR2 are SGHRS and YFSETQ. This CDR3 has 11 residues. V was cut by 0 bases and J by 5 bases, with 2 bases left in between. The CDR3: CASSLETEAFF. As DNA, the CDR3 is TGCGCCAGCAGCTTGGAAACTGAAGCTTTCTTT.

Turning to this clonotype: One end of the junction is discordant with germline, which a read error may explain. The chain recombines TRBV6-6 with TRBJ2-3; D perhaps matches TRBD1 (6 bases). Germline CDR1 reads MNHNY; CDR2 reads SVGAGI (reference sequence). The CDR3 extends over 14 amino acids. CDR3 nucleotides: TGTGCCGGCAGTTCGGACAGTGAGAGGGATACGCAGTATTTT. Translating gives CAGSSDSERDTQYF.

The rearrangement uses TRBV12-5 and TRBJ2-7; 7 bases agree with TRBD2. Unmatched junction bases numbered 14, after V lost 3 bases and J lost 3 bases. Germline V gene data show CDR1 as LGHNT and CDR2 as FRNRAP. CDR3 size: 17 residues. The CDR3 is CASGLEGVGGMSYEQYF. The CDR3 coding sequence is TGTGCTAGTGGTTTAGAAGGGGTCGGGGGGATGAGCTACGAGCAGTACTTC.

This chain joins TRBV5-1 and TRBJ2-2, with D perhaps TRBD1 (5 bases). Germline CDR1 SGHRS, CDR2 YFSETQ. CDR3 length: 14 amino acids. V lost 4 bases to trimming and J lost 7 bases, with 14 bases between them. The CDR3 DNA is TGCGCCAGCAGCCCCCCGGTAGGGGTCGGGGAGCTGTTTTTT. Translated: CASSPPVGVGELFF.

There are many counts of this clonotype. V gene TRBV7-6 combines with J gene TRBJ1-2; no reliable D call. This CDR3 is built from 16 residues. Germline values: CDR1 SGHVS, CDR2 FNYEAQ. Trimming shortened V by 0 bases and J by 2 bases, and 13 bases separated the two germline ends. The CDR3 nucleotides read TGTGCCAGCAGCTTAGCGCCGGCAGGCGACAACTATGGCTACACCTTC. It translates to CASSLAPAGDNYGYTF.

This clonotype is labeled as medium-sized. J is TRBJ2-1 and V is TRBV20-1, with 7 positions matching TRBD1. Losses at the gene ends were 5 bases for V and 9 bases for J; bases not matched to a gene: 4. The CDR3 spans 11 residues. Germline values: CDR1 DFQATT, CDR2 SNEGSKA (reference sequence). In nucleotides, the CDR3 is TGCAGTGCTGACAGGGCGGGTGAGCAGTTCTTC. Translation: CSADRAGEQFF.

The V gene is TRBV6-2 or TRBV6-3, the J gene TRBJ2-4; D gene unclear. Germline V lookup: CDR1 MNHEY, CDR2 SVGEGT. V was clipped by 5 bases and J by 0 bases, with 11 bases between them. This CDR3 region has 15 residues. The DNA for the CDR3 is TGTGCCAGCAGTCGCGGATCACTAGCCAAAAACATTCAGTACTTC. Translating it yields CASSRGSLAKNIQYF.

Regarding this clonotype: One end of the junction varies from germline; a read error may be responsible. The chain carries TRBV9 and TRBJ1-2; 7 positions match TRBD1. Germline V lookup: CDR1 SGDLS, CDR2 YYNGEE. The CDR3 is 14 residues long. The CDR3 is CGSSVMTGIYGYTF. The CDR3 coding sequence is TGTGGCAGCAGCGTCATGACAGGGATCTATGGCTACACCTTC.